These T cell receptor beta chains were read from a single sample in a study of T cell repertoires in cytomegalovirus infection. No antigen is known for these receptors. MiXCR was run by TCRdb on the reads, yielding one entry per CDR3 protein. The repertoire has fewer than 950,000 distinct CDR3 sequences, around a third of them found once; the top ten carry 12%. Sequencing was performed on cultured CD8+ T cells from PBMCs, taken from culture after CMV antigen stimulation. These receptors were collected from a human donor in good health (CMV status not recorded). Some clones in this sample may be carry-over from other donors' samples. Both conserved end residues are part of each CDR3. Each record gives: CDR3 protein, CDR3 DNA, V gene, J gene, D gene, clone size. A D gene is named only where the DNA matches it firmly. The size of a clone is reported for some rows only, either as once, few or many, or as a class for expanded clones.

CDR3 protein: CASTNWDSTEAFF
CDR3 DNA: TGTGCCAGCACCAACTGGGACAGCACTGAAGCTTTCTTT
V gene: TRBV6-5
J gene: TRBJ1-1
D gene: TRBD1
clone size: -

CDR3 protein: CASSLSGTETEAFF
CDR3 DNA: TGTGCCAGCAGTTTATCGGGGACGGAGACTGAAGCTTTCTTT
V gene: TRBV27
J gene: TRBJ1-1
D gene: -
clone size: -

CDR3 protein: CASTPLTGYTEAFF
CDR3 DNA: TGTGCCAGCACCCCTTTGACAGGGTACACTGAAGCTTTCTTT
V gene: TRBV7-6
J gene: TRBJ1-1
D gene: TRBD1
clone size: -

CDR3 protein: CASGRVFMNTEAFF
CDR3 DNA: TGTGCCAGCGGGCGGGTGTTCATGAACACTGAAGCTTTCTTT
V gene: TRBV27
J gene: TRBJ1-1
D gene: -
clone size: many

CDR3 protein: CASQEGTVQYF
CDR3 DNA: TGTGCCAGCCAAGAGGGGACAGTGCAGTACTTC
V gene: TRBV27
J gene: TRBJ2-5
D gene: TRBD1
clone size: -

CDR3 protein: CSGGKVGYNEQFF
CDR3 DNA: TGCAGCGGGGGGAAGGTGGGGTACAATGAGCAGTTCTTC
V gene: TRBV29-1
J gene: TRBJ2-1
D gene: -
clone size: -

CDR3 protein: CASSKTTGSRTEAFF
CDR3 DNA: TGTGCCAGTAGTAAGACGACAGGGAGTCGGACTGAAGCTTTCTTT
V gene: TRBV19
J gene: TRBJ1-1
D gene: TRBD1
clone size: -

CDR3 protein: CASSISPTGWAEAFF
CDR3 DNA: TGTGCCAGTAGTATTTCCCCCACAGGCTGGGCTGAAGCTTTCTTT
V gene: TRBV19
J gene: TRBJ1-1
D gene: -
clone size: -

CDR3 protein: CASSDPGGENYGYTF
CDR3 DNA: TGTGCCAGCAGCGACCCGGGTGGCGAAAACTATGGCTACACCTTC
V gene: TRBV5-5
J gene: TRBJ1-2
D gene: -
clone size: -

CDR3 protein: CASSRPTYLSYEQYF
CDR3 DNA: TGTGCCAGCAGTAGACCGACTTACCTCTCCTACGAGCAGTACTTC
V gene: TRBV6-5
J gene: TRBJ2-7
D gene: -
clone size: few

CDR3 protein: CASRSGQINQPQHF
CDR3 DNA: TGTGCCAGCAGATCGGGACAGATAAATCAGCCCCAGCATTTT
V gene: TRBV12-3/TRBV12-4
J gene: TRBJ1-5
D gene: TRBD1
clone size: -

CDR3 protein: CASSPNEGAEAFF
CDR3 DNA: TGTGCCAGCAGTCCTAATGAGGGCGCTGAAGCTTTCTTT
V gene: TRBV27
J gene: TRBJ1-1
D gene: -
clone size: few

CDR3 protein: CASSSDTRTYEQYF
CDR3 DNA: TGTGCCAGCAGCTCCGATACGAGAACCTACGAGCAGTACTTC
V gene: TRBV7-6
J gene: TRBJ2-7
D gene: -
clone size: -